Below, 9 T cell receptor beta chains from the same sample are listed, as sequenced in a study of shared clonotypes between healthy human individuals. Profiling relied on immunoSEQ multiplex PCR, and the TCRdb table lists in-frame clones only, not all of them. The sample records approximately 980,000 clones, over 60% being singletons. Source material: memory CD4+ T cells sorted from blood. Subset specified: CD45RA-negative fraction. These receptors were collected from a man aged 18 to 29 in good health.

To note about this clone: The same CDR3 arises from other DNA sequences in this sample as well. In nucleotides, the CDR3 is TGTGCCAGCAGTAGAGAGAACACTGAAGCTTTCTTT. The encoded protein is CASSRENTEAFF. The chain couples TRBV2 to TRBJ1-1; D is uncertain. Trimming shortened V by 5 bases and J by 1 base, and 5 bases separated the two germline ends. CDR3 length: 12 amino acids. From germline, CDR1 is SNHLY and CDR2 FYNNEI.

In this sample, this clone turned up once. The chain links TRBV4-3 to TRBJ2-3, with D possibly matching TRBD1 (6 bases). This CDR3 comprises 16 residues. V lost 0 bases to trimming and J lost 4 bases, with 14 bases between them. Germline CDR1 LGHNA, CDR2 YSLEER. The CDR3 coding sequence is TGCGCCAGCAGCCAAGATGTAGGGGGTAGTTCAGATACGCAGTATTTT. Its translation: CASSQDVGGSSDTQYF.

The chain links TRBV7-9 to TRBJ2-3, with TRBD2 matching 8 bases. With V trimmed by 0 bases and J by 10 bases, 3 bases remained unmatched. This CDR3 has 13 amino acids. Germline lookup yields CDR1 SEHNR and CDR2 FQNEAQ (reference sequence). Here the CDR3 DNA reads TGTGCCAGCAGCTTAGCATCAGCGGGAGCGCAGTATTTT. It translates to CASSLASAGAQYF.

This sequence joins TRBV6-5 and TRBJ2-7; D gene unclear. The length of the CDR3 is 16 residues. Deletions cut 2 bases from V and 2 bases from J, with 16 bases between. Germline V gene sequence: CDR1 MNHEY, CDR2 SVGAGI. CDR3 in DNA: TGTGCCAGCAGTTACGCGACGGGCTCTGCCCCCTACGAGCAGTACTTC. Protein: CASSYATGSAPYEQYF.

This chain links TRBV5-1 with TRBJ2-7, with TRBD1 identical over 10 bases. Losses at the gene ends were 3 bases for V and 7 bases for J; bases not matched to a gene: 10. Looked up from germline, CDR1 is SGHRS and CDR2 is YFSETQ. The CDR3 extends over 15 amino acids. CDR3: CASSSTGGLPGEQYF. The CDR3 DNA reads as TGCGCCAGCAGCTCGACAGGGGGCCTCCCCGGGGAGCAGTACTTC.

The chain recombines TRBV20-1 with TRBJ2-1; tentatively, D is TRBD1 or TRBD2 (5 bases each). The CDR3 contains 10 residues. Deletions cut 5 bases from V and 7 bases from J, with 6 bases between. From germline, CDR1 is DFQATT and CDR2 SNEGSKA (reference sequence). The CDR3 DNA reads TGCAGTGCTGGGACGAATGAGCAGTTCTTC. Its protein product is CSAGTNEQFF.

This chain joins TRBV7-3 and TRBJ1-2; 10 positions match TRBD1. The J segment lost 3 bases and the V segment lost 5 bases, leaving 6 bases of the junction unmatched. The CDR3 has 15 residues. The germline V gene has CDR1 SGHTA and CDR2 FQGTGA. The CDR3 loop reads CASSPGTGADYGYTF. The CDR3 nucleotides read TGTGCCAGCAGCCCTGGGACAGGGGCTGACTATGGCTACACCTTC.

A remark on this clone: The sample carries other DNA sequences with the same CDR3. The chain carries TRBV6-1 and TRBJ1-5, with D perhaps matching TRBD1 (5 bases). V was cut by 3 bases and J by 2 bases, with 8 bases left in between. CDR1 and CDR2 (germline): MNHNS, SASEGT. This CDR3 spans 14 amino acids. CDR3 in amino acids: CASSEARGNQPQHF. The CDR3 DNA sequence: TGTGCCAGCAGTGAGGCCAGGGGCAATCAGCCCCAGCATTTT.

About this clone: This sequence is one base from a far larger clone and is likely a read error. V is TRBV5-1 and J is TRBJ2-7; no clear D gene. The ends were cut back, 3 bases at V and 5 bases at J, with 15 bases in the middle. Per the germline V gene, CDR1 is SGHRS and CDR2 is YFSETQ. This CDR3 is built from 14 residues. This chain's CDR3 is CASSSTTNVNEQYF. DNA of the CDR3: TGCGCCAGCAGCTCAACTACGAACGTGAACGAGCAGTACTTC.